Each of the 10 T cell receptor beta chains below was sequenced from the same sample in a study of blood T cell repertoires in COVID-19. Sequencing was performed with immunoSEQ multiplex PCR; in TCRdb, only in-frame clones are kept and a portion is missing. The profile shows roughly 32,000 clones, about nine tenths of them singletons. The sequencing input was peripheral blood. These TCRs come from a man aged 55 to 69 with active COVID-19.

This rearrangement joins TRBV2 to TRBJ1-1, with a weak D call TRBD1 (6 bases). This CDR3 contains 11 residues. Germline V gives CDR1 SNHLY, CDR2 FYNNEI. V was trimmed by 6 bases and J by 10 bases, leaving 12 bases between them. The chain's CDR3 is CASRQGLVAFF. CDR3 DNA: TGTGCCAGCAGGCAGGGGTTGGTAGCTTTCTTT.

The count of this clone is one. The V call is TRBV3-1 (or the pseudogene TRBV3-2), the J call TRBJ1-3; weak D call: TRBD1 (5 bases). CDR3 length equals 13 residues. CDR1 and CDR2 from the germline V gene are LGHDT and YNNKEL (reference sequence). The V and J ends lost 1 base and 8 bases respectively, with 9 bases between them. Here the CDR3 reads CASSQGREDTIYF. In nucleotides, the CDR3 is TGTGCCAGCAGCCAAGGCAGGGAGGACACCATATATTTT.

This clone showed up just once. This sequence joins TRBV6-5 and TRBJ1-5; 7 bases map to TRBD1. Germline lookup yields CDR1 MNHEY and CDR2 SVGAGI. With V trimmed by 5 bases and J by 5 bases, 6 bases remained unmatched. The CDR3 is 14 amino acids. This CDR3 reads CASSTTGVDQPQHF. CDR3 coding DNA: TGTGCCAGCAGTACAACAGGGGTTGATCAGCCCCAGCATTTT.

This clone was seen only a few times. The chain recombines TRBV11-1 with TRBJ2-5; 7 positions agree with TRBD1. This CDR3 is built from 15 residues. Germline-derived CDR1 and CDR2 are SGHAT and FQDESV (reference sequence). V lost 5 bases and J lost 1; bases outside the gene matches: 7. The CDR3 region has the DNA TGTGCCAGCAGCCCTTATGGGACAGCCCAAGAGACCCAGTACTTC. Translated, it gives CASSPYGTAQETQYF.

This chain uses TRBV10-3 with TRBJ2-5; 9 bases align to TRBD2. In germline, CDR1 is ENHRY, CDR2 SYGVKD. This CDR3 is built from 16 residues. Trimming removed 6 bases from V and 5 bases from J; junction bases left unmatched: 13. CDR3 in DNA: TGTGCCATCAGCGGCGCCGAACAGCGGGGGGCGGAGACCCAGTACTTC. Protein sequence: CAISGAEQRGAETQYF.

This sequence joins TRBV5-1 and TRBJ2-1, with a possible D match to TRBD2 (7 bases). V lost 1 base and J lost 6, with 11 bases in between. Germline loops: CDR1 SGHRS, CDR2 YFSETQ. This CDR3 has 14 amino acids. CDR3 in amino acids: CASSLRGAANEQFF. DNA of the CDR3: TGCGCCAGCAGCTTGCGGGGGGCGGCCAATGAGCAGTTCTTC.

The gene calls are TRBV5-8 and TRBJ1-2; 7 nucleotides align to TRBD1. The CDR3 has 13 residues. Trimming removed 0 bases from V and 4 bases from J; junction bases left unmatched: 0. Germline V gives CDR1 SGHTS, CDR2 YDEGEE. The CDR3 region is CASSLDRGYGYTF. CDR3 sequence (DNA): TGTGCCAGCAGCTTGGACAGGGGCTATGGCTACACCTTC.

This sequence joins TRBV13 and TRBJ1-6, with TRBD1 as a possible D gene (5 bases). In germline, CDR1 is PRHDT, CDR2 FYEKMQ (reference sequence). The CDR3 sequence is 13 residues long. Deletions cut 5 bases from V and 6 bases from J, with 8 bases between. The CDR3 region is CASSPQGNSPLHF. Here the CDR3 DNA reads TGTGCCAGCAGCCCTCAGGGTAATTCACCCCTCCACTTT.

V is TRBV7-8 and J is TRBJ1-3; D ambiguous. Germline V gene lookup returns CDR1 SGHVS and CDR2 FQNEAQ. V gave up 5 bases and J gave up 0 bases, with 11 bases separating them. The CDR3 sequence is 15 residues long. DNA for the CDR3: TGTGCCAGCAGCAAAACAGACTACTCTGGAAACACCATATATTTT. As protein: CASSKTDYSGNTIYF.

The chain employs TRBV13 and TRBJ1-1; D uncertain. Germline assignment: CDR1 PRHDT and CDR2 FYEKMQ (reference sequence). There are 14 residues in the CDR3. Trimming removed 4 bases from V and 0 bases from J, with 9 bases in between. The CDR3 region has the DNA TGTGCCAGCAGCTCCACAGCACTGAACACTGAAGCTTTCTTT. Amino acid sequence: CASSSTALNTEAFF.